This T cell receptor beta chain was recovered during a study of T-cell reconstitution after alpha-beta-depleted transplantation in children. Trimming removed 0 bases from V and 5 bases from J, with 8 bases in between. In germline, CDR1 is LGHNA, CDR2 YNFKEQ. The CDR3 is made up of 13 amino acids. This clonotype has more than one count but fewer than ten. A TCRbeta library incorporating unique molecular identifiers was prepared. TCRdb used MiXCR to reprocess the PCR reads, holding one entry per CDR3 protein. The table records over 400,000 distinct CDR3 sequences, under 15% of them present only once. Sequenced here: PBMCs from the stem cell graft donor, sampled from the stem cell graft. This TCR came from a human donor who donated a stem cell graft to a child with combined immunodeficiency. The rearrangement links TRBV4-2 to TRBJ2-7; D remains ambiguous. CDR3 bases: TGTGCCAGCAGCCAAGATCAGTTGGACGAGCAGTACTTC. This translates into CASSQDQLDEQYF.